This TCR beta chain is drawn from a study of Graves' ophthalmopathy and Graves' hyperthyroidism. The CDR3 is made up of 13 amino acids. The germline V gene has CDR1 DFQATT and CDR2 SNEGSKA (reference sequence). The germline V and J ends were trimmed by 6 bases and 5 bases, with 11 bases remaining between them. This clonotype was counted many times. Amplification from RNA transcripts yielded the TCR beta CDR3 regions. Investigators did first-round RT-PCR with HTBI primers, then second-round multiplex PCR. Each CDR3 protein is one row after TCRdb ran MiXCR on the multiplex PCR reads. This table holds over a million distinct CDR3 sequences, 35% to 40% found once.

Sequencing was carried out using peripheral blood or thyroid tissue (not recorded which). The TCR was taken from an adult man with Graves' hyperthyroidism. The chain is built from TRBV20-1 and TRBJ1-6; maybe TRBD1 (5 bases). CDR3 protein: CSAQGIDNSPLHF. In nucleotides, the CDR3 is TGCAGTGCCCAGGGAATAGATAATTCACCCCTCCACTTT.